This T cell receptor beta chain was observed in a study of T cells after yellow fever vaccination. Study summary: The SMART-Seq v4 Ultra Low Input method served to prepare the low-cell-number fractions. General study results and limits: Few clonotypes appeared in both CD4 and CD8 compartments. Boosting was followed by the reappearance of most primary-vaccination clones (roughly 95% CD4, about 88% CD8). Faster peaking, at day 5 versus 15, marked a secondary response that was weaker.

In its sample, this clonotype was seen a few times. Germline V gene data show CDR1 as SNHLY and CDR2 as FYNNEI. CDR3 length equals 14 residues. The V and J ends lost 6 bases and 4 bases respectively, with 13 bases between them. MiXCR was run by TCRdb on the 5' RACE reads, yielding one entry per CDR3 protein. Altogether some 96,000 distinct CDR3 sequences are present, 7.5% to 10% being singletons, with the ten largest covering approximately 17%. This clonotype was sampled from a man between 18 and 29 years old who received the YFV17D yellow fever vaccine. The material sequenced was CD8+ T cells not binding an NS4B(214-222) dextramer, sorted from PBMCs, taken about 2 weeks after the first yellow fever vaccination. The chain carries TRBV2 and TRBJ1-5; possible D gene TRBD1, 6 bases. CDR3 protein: CASSRRGINQPQHF. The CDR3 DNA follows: TGTGCCAGCAGCCGAAGGGGGATTAATCAGCCCCAGCATTTT.